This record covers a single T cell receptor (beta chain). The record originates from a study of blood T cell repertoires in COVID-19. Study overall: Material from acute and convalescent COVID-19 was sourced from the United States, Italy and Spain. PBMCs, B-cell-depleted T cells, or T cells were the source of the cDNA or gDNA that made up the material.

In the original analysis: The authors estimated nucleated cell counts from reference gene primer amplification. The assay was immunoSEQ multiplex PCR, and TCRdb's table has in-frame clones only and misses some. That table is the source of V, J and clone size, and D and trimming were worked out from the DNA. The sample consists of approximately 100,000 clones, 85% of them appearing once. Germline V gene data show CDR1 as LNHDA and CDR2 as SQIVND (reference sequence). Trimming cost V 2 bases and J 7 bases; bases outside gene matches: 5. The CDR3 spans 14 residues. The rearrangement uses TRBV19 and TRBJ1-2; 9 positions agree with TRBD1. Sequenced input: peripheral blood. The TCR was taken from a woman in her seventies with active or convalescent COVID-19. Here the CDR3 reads CASSILGQGGGYTF. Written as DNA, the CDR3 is TGTGCCAGTAGTATATTGGGACAGGGTGGTGGCTACACCTTC.